These 27 T cell receptor beta chains originate from one sample sequenced in a study of cytomegalovirus exposure and HLA in healthy donors. 60 Vbeta and 13 Jbeta primers were used in PCR. The repertoire was sequenced with immunoSEQ multiplex PCR; TCRdb's copy has only in-frame clones and lacks some. The profile covers fewer than 200,000 clones, with under 85% appearing a single time and less than 2.5% taken by the ten largest. The sequenced sample was PBMCs. Receptors originate from a human donor in good health.

In this sample, this clone turned up a few times. V is TRBV7-9 and J is TRBJ1-6, with D possibly matching TRBD1 (6 bases). The CDR3 loop spans 14 amino acids. V was cut by 5 bases and J by 10 bases, with 15 bases left in between. Germline loops: CDR1 SEHNR, CDR2 FQNEAQ (reference sequence). Here the CDR3 DNA reads TGTGCCAGCAGCCACCCGGGACAAGCCTCACCCCTCCACTTT. Translation gives CASSHPGQASPLHF.

The rearrangement joins TRBV4-1 to TRBJ1-1; 7 bases fit TRBD1. The germline V gene encodes CDR1 MGHRA and CDR2 YSYEKL. V lost 4 bases to trimming and J lost 5 bases; unmatched junction nucleotides: 7. The CDR3 contains 14 residues. This CDR3 reads CASSLDRDGTEAFF. The CDR3 DNA reads TGCGCCAGCAGCCTTGACAGGGACGGGACTGAAGCTTTCTTT.

This clone has more than one count but fewer than ten. This rearrangement joins TRBV7-2 to TRBJ1-1; TRBD1 matches at 8 bases. Germline-derived CDR1 and CDR2 are SGHTA and FQGNSA. There are 14 residues in the CDR3. The junction had 6 bases not matched to a gene; V was cut back by 5 bases and J by 4 bases. CDR3 region: CASSRNGQGTEAFF. In DNA form, the CDR3 reads TGTGCCAGCAGCCGTAACGGACAGGGCACTGAAGCTTTCTTT.

The V call is TRBV28, the J call TRBJ2-7; D is unclear. This CDR3 contains 12 residues. CDR1 and CDR2 from the germline V gene are MDHEN and SYDVKM. Trimming took off 2 bases at V and 9 bases at J, with 11 bases between the two ends. The CDR3 reads CASSLRVTGQYF. In DNA, the CDR3 is TGTGCCAGCAGTTTACGGGTGACCGGGCAGTACTTC.

This clone turned up a few times. CDR3 coding DNA: TGTGCCAGCAGTTATAACGGGTTTGGGACTGAAGCTTTCTTT. Its protein product is CASSYNGFGTEAFF. The chain couples TRBV6-5 to TRBJ1-1; no clear D. This CDR3 is built from 14 residues. Germline V gene sequence: CDR1 MNHEY, CDR2 SVGAGI. Trimming took 3 bases from V and 5 from J, leaving 13 bases between them.

This clone turned up a few times. The chain uses TRBV6-1 and TRBJ1-6; TRBD1 is a possible D gene (6 bases). Germline CDR1 reads MNHNS; CDR2 reads SASEGT. Trimming took 6 bases from V and 10 from J, leaving 16 bases between them. The CDR3 has 14 residues. This CDR3 is CASRVTGSSSPLHF. The CDR3 region has the DNA TGTGCCAGCAGAGTAACAGGGTCCTCCTCACCCCTCCACTTT.

V and J are TRBV5-1 and TRBJ2-1; no clear D. Germline V gene sequence: CDR1 SGHRS, CDR2 YFSETQ. V gave up 1 base and J gave up 7 bases, with 6 bases separating them. The CDR3 contains 12 residues. The CDR3 DNA reads as TGCGCCAGCAGCTTGAAACGGAATGAGCAGTTCTTC. It specifies CASSLKRNEQFF.

The V call is TRBV6-6, the J call TRBJ1-1; 10 positions agree with TRBD1. CDR1 MNHNY and CDR2 SVGAGI come from the germline V gene (reference sequence). This CDR3 is built from 16 residues. V lost 5 bases to trimming and J lost 4 bases; unmatched junction nucleotides: 10. The CDR3 DNA is TGTGCCAGCAGTGGCCGGGACAGGGGTCCCCGCACTGAAGCTTTCTTT. The encoded protein is CASSGRDRGPRTEAFF.

The chain employs TRBV2 and TRBJ1-2, with TRBD1 as a possible D gene (5 bases). The CDR3 sequence is 17 residues long. V lost 3 bases and J 5 bases, leaving 22 bases between the germline ends. The germline V gene has CDR1 SNHLY and CDR2 FYNNEI. CDR3 bases: TGTGCCAGCAGTGATTCAATCTCGGCAGGGCGAGTGTATGGCTACACCTTC. This codes for CASSDSISAGRVYGYTF. The full variable domain, rest sourced from reference TRBV2 and TRBJ1-2, is EPEVTQTPSHQVTQMGQEVILRCVPISNHLYFYWYRQILGQKVEFLVSFYNNEISEKSEIFDDQFSVERPDGSNFTLKIRSTKLEDSAMYFCASSDSISAGRVYGYTFGSGTRLTVV.

The chain carries TRBV6-5 and TRBJ1-2; no clear D. This CDR3 spans 14 amino acids. The V gene's germline CDR1 is MNHEY and CDR2 SVGAGI. The germline V and J ends were trimmed by 2 bases and 4 bases, with 11 bases remaining between them. Here the CDR3 reads CASSYEKKSYGYTF. Here the CDR3 DNA reads TGTGCCAGCAGTTACGAGAAGAAATCCTATGGCTACACCTTC.

The chain links TRBV9 to TRBJ2-2, with 8 positions matching TRBD2. V shed 6 bases and J 0 bases; nucleotides not matched to a gene: 4. CDR3 length: 15 residues. The V gene's germline CDR1 is SGDLS and CDR2 YYNGEE. The CDR3 DNA follows: TGTGCCAGCACCCGGGAGGGCTCGAACACCGGGGAGCTGTTTTTT. Translation: CASTREGSNTGELFF.

Remarks on this clone: One end of the junction fails to match germline, which may point to a read error. V and J are TRBV7-3 and TRBJ1-2; 7 positions match TRBD1. There are 16 residues in the CDR3. Germline assignment: CDR1 SGHTA and CDR2 FQGTGA. The CDR3 spells CASTLGPGTENYGYTF. The CDR3 DNA sequence: TGTGCCAGCACCTTAGGACCGGGGACAGAAAACTATGGCTACACCTTC. The entire variable domain, with the rest obtained from reference TRBV7-3 and TRBJ1-2, is as follows: GAGVSQTPSNKVTEKGKYVELRCDPISGHTALYWYRQSLGQGPEFLIYFQGTGAADDSGLPNDRFFAVRPEGSVSTLKIQRTERGDSAVYLCASTLGPGTENYGYTFGSGTRLTVV.

The V and J genes are TRBV21-1 and TRBJ2-7; the table gives TRBD1 as D, unverified against the DNA. TRBV21-1 is shown as a pseudogene. The length of the CDR3 is 20 residues. The CDR3 sequence is CASSKPWYGDQGTGSYEQYF. The CDR3 nucleotides are TGTGCCAGCAGCAAACCCTGGTATGGTGATCAGGGTACCGGATCCTACGAGCAGTACTTC.

The genes are TRBV19 and TRBJ1-4, with 7 bases aligning to TRBD1. With V trimmed by 3 bases and J by 4 bases, 2 bases remained unmatched. Germline V gene lookup returns CDR1 LNHDA and CDR2 SQIVND (reference sequence). This CDR3 spans 14 amino acids. CDR3 nucleotides: TGTGCCAGTAGTATTAACAGGGGTAATGAAAAACTGTTTTTT. Amino acid sequence: CASSINRGNEKLFF. Variable domain in full (rest from reference TRBV19 and TRBJ1-4): DGGITQSPKYLFRKEGQNVTLSCEQNLNHDAMYWYRQDPGQGLRLIYYSQIVNDFQKGDIAEGYSVSREKKESFPLTVTSAQKNPTAFYLCASSINRGNEKLFFGSGTQLSVL.

The chain is built from TRBV5-1 and TRBJ2-3, with 10 bases matching TRBD1. Looked up from germline, CDR1 is SGHRS and CDR2 is YFSETQ. The V and J ends lost 2 bases and 3 bases, in that order; junction bases with no gene match: 3. The CDR3 extends over 15 amino acids. The CDR3 is CASSFGGQGTDTQYF. The CDR3 DNA reads as TGCGCCAGCAGCTTTGGGGGACAGGGGACAGATACGCAGTATTTT.

J is TRBJ1-5 and V is TRBV5-6, with 8 bases lining up with TRBD1. Germline-derived CDR1 and CDR2 are SGHDT and YYEEEE. V dropped 3 bases and J dropped 5; count of bases not matched to a gene: 7. This CDR3 has 15 residues. The CDR3 reads CASSSVRQGYQPQHF. CDR3 coding DNA: TGTGCCAGCAGCTCGGTCCGACAGGGGTATCAGCCCCAGCATTTT.

This clone was counted only a few times. The chain employs TRBV4-2 and TRBJ1-5; no firm D call. CDR3 length: 13 amino acids. With 4 bases removed from V and 3 bases from J, the gap between germline ends came to 7 bases. Germline CDR1 is LGHNA and CDR2 is YNFKEQ. CDR3 region: CASSRGDNQPQHF. CDR3 DNA sequence: TGTGCCAGCAGCCGGGGAGACAATCAGCCCCAGCATTTT.

The chain has TRBV5-6 and TRBJ1-2; a possible D gene is TRBD1 (5 bases). Trimming pared 3 bases from V and 0 bases from J, leaving 12 bases between. The CDR3 consists of 15 residues. The germline CDR1 and CDR2 sequences are SGHDT and YYEEEE. The CDR3: CASSWGTDTNYGYTF. The CDR3 DNA sequence: TGTGCCAGCAGCTGGGGCACAGACACTAACTATGGCTACACCTTC.

This clone appeared a single time. V gene TRBV4-1 combines with J gene TRBJ1-2; D might be TRBD1 (5 bases). This CDR3 has 14 amino acids. Per the germline V gene, CDR1 is MGHRA and CDR2 is YSYEKL. V dropped 0 bases and J dropped 8 bases, with 13 bases sitting between them. The CDR3 nucleotides are TGCGCCAGCAGCCAAGATAGGTCAGGGCGAGGCTACACCTTC. It codes for CASSQDRSGRGYTF.

This chain uses TRBV20-1 with TRBJ2-7; D may be TRBD1 (6 bases). Germline-derived CDR1 and CDR2 are DFQATT and SNEGSKA (reference sequence). The V and J ends lost 4 bases and 6 bases respectively, with 10 bases between them. This CDR3 is built from 11 residues. The CDR3 spells CSAMGAPEQYF. The DNA for the CDR3 is TGCAGTGCTATGGGGGCCCCCGAGCAGTACTTC.

This clone showed up just a few times. This chain links TRBV5-1 with TRBJ2-3; 7 nucleotides align to TRBD2. The CDR3 runs 13 residues. CDR1 is SGHRS and CDR2 is YFSETQ in the germline V gene. Losses at the gene ends were 8 bases for V and 0 bases for J; bases not matched to a gene: 3. The CDR3 bases are TGCGCCAGTGGGGGGGGTAGCACAGATACGCAGTATTTT. This encodes CASGGGSTDTQYF. The complete variable domain, with remaining parts taken from reference TRBV5-1 and TRBJ2-3, reads KAGVTQTPRYLIKTRGQQVTLSCSPISGHRSVSWYQQTPGQGLQFLFEYFSETQRNKGNFPGRFSGRQFSNSRSEMNVSTLELGDSALYLCASGGGSTDTQYFGPGTRLTVL.

The J gene is TRBJ2-3, the V gene TRBV5-8; TRBD2 matches at 7 bases. The CDR3 length is 16 residues. Germline-derived CDR1 and CDR2 are SGHTS and YDEGEE. V gave up 3 bases and J gave up 1 base; unmatched junction bases: 8. CDR3 DNA: TGTGCCAGCAGCTCGGCATCGGGGGGAGGCACAGATACGCAGTATTTT. Translating it yields CASSSASGGGTDTQYF.

This clone appeared a few times. This chain joins TRBV6-6 and TRBJ2-7; D is perhaps TRBD2 (5 bases). Trimming shortened V by 6 bases and J by 2 bases, and 14 bases separated the two germline ends. CDR1 is MNHNY, CDR2 SVGAGI, per germline (reference sequence). This CDR3 comprises 14 residues. The DNA for the CDR3 is TGTGCCAGCAGGGACTCCGGGCTCGCCTACGAGCAGTACTTC. Protein sequence: CASRDSGLAYEQYF.

This chain connects TRBV6-1 to TRBJ2-5, with TRBD1 matching over 8 bases. The CDR3 runs 15 residues. Per the germline V gene, CDR1 is MNHNS and CDR2 is SASEGT. The V and J ends lost 0 bases and 5 bases, in that order; junction bases with no gene match: 5. The CDR3 nucleotides read TGTGCCAGCAGTGAAGCCGGACAGGGCTGGGAGACCCAGTACTTC. It specifies CASSEAGQGWETQYF.

To note about this clone: An end of the junction differs from the germline gene, which may be a read error. V and J are TRBV27 and TRBJ2-7, with a weak D call TRBD2 (6 bases). Germline V gives CDR1 MNHEY, CDR2 SMNVEV (reference sequence). The CDR3 has 14 residues. As DNA, the CDR3 is TGTGCCAGCAGTTTACGCGGGACCATATACGGGCAGTACTTC. This translates into CASSLRGTIYGQYF.

This clone came up once. The chain is built from TRBV25-1 and TRBJ2-2; 7 nucleotides match TRBD1. V dropped 3 bases and J dropped 1; count of bases not matched to a gene: 5. Germline values: CDR1 MGHDK, CDR2 SYGVNS. The CDR3 has 16 amino acids. The CDR3 bases are TGTGCCAGCAGTGATCCGGACAGGAAGAACACCGGGGAGCTGTTTTTT. It yields the protein CASSDPDRKNTGELFF.

CDR3 nucleotide sequence: TGTGCCAACACCAAACTAGCGGGCACAGATACGCAGTATTTT. Translated: CANTKLAGTDTQYF. This chain links TRBV6-1 with TRBJ2-3, with TRBD2 matching 8 bases. Germline assignment: CDR1 MNHNS and CDR2 SASEGT. The CDR3 is 14 amino acids. V dropped 10 bases and J dropped 1; count of bases not matched to a gene: 7.